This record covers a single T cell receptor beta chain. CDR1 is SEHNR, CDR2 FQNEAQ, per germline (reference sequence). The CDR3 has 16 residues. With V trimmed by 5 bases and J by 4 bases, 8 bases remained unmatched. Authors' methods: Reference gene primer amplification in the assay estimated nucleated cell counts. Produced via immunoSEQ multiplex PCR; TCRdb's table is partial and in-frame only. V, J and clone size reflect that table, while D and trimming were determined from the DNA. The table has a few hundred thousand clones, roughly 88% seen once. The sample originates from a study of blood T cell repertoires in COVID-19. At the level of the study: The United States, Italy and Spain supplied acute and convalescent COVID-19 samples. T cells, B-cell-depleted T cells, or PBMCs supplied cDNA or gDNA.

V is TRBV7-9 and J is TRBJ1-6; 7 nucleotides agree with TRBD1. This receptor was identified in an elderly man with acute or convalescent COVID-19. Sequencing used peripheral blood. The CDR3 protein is CASSPIQGLYNSPLHF. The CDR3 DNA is TGTGCCAGCAGCCCTATACAGGGGCTATATAATTCACCCCTCCACTTT.